The 28 T cell receptor beta chains listed next were all sequenced from one sample in a study of spatial heterogeneity in lung cancer. General observations from the study: The number of expanded tumor alpha and beta chains correlated with mutation number.

TCRdb passed the 5' RACE reads through MiXCR, listing each CDR3 protein once. The data contain some 9,000 distinct CDR3 sequences, 13% to 15% of them singletons. Their specific antigens are unknown. Time point here: sample taken at primary tumor resection. The sequenced sample was lung tumor tissue, obtained at surgery. Receptors were obtained from a male donor with early-stage non-small cell lung cancer.

This clonotype has at least ten counts. The rearrangement links TRBV6-1 to TRBJ1-6; tentative D call: TRBD1 (5 bases). This CDR3 region has 13 residues. Germline values: CDR1 MNHNS, CDR2 SASEGT. V dropped 5 bases and J dropped 11 bases, with 13 bases sitting between them. This CDR3 reads CASSRGQVPPLHF. As DNA, the CDR3 is TGTGCCAGCAGTAGGGGTCAGGTTCCACCCCTCCACTTT.

Sample share makes this clonotype medium-sized. The chain uses TRBV28 and TRBJ1-5, with D unclear. The germline CDR1 and CDR2 sequences are MDHEN and SYDVKM. This CDR3 is built from 16 residues. Trimming removed 3 bases at V and 0 bases at J, with 12 bases between. CDR3 DNA: TGTGCCAGCAGTTTCGTAACAGAGTATAGCAATCAGCCCCAGCATTTT. Translating gives CASSFVTEYSNQPQHF.

This clonotype is medium-sized in the sample. The chain joins TRBV10-1 to TRBJ1-1; D is ambiguous. The germline V gene encodes CDR1 WNHNN and CDR2 SYGVQD (reference sequence). The V gene lost 4 bases and the J gene lost 2 bases, with 11 bases spanning the gap. The length of the CDR3 is 14 residues. The chain's CDR3 is CASSVSRTNTEAFF. In nucleotides, the CDR3 is TGCGCCAGCAGTGTTTCCAGGACCAACACTGAAGCTTTCTTT.

This clonotype came up many times. This chain joins TRBV6-1 and TRBJ2-3; D gene unclear. CDR1 and CDR2 (germline): MNHNS, SASEGT. V gave up 6 bases and J gave up 0 bases, with 10 bases separating them. This CDR3 has 14 amino acids. The CDR3 loop is CASSFLMSTDTQYF. CDR3 DNA sequence: TGTGCCAGCAGCTTCTTAATGAGCACAGATACGCAGTATTTT.

This clonotype was recorded at least ten times. The chain is built from TRBV6-1 and TRBJ2-1; TRBD2 agrees at 10 bases. CDR1 and CDR2 from the germline V gene are MNHNS and SASEGT. CDR3 length: 17 amino acids. With V trimmed by 3 bases and J by 4 bases, 9 bases remained unmatched. The CDR3 nucleotides are TGTGCCAGCAGTGAGCCTACGGGTAGCGGGAGGTACAATGAGCAGTTCTTC. Translation gives CASSEPTGSGRYNEQFF.

This clonotype qualifies as medium-sized (0.01 to 0.1%). The rearrangement joins TRBV7-2 to TRBJ1-4; D gene uncertain. V lost 1 base to trimming and J lost 5 bases, with 5 bases between them. The germline gives CDR1 SGHTA, CDR2 FQGNSA. The CDR3 sequence is 13 residues long. The CDR3 coding sequence is TGTGCCAGCAGCTTAGAACTCAATGAAAAACTGTTTTTT. This gives the protein CASSLELNEKLFF.

Ten or more counts support this clonotype. The chain links TRBV29-1 to TRBJ1-5; TRBD1 aligns across 8 bases. Germline V lookup: CDR1 SQVTM, CDR2 ANQGSEA. CDR3 length: 13 residues. The trim removed 4 bases at V and 6 bases at J, leaving 5 bases unmatched. The DNA for the CDR3 is TGCAGCGTTGCAGGGGGCGGCGGTCAGCCCCAGCATTTT. Translating it yields CSVAGGGGQPQHF.

This clonotype has at least ten counts. The V and J genes are TRBV29-1 and TRBJ1-1; D remains unclear. The germline CDR1 and CDR2 sequences are SQVTM and ANQGSEA. Trimming cost V 6 bases and J 5 bases, with 13 bases left between them. This CDR3 contains 12 residues. CDR3 in amino acids: CSVRMMGTEAFF. CDR3 coding DNA: TGCAGCGTCCGCATGATGGGGACTGAAGCTTTCTTT.

Within the sample, this clonotype is medium-sized. The chain joins TRBV7-8 to TRBJ2-7; D is perhaps TRBD2 (6 bases). V dropped 1 base and J dropped 6 bases, with 7 bases sitting between them. Germline V CDR1 and CDR2: SGHVS, FQNEAQ. The CDR3 totals 12 residues. This chain's CDR3 is CASSLEAGEQYF. DNA of the CDR3: TGTGCCAGCAGCTTAGAAGCGGGCGAGCAGTACTTC.

At least ten counts were recorded for this clonotype. This chain uses TRBV19 with TRBJ2-7; TRBD2 matches 9 bases. There are 16 residues in the CDR3. Looked up from germline, CDR1 is LNHDA and CDR2 is SQIVND (reference sequence). J gave up 1 base and V 5 bases, and 9 bases lay outside the gene matches. CDR3 in amino acids: CASSRRAGGDSYEQYF. In nucleotides, the CDR3 is TGTGCCAGTAGTCGAAGAGCGGGAGGTGATTCCTACGAGCAGTACTTC.

This clonotype was counted many times. This chain links TRBV11-2 with TRBJ2-4; 8 positions match TRBD1. The length of the CDR3 is 14 residues. CDR1 and CDR2 from the germline V gene are SGHAT and FQNNGV. The J segment lost 8 bases and the V segment lost 5 bases, leaving 8 bases of the junction unmatched. As DNA, the CDR3 is TGTGCCAGCAGCCGTACAGGGGGTCAGGACATTCAGTACTTC. Amino acid sequence: CASSRTGGQDIQYF.

This clonotype has at least ten counts. V and J are TRBV20-1 and TRBJ2-7; 9 bases map to TRBD1. From germline, CDR1 is DFQATT and CDR2 SNEGSKA (reference sequence). V gave up 5 bases and J gave up 2 bases; unmatched junction bases: 7. This CDR3 is built from 14 residues. The DNA for the CDR3 is TGCAGTGCTCGGACAGGGGAGGGTACCTACGAGCAGTACTTC. Amino acid sequence: CSARTGEGTYEQYF.

This clonotype has ten or more counts. J is TRBJ2-7 and V is TRBV20-1; a possible D gene is TRBD1 (5 bases). Trimming stripped 0 bases from V and 3 bases from J, with 12 bases between. There are 14 residues in the CDR3. Germline assignment: CDR1 DFQATT and CDR2 SNEGSKA (reference sequence). As DNA, the CDR3 is TGCAGTGCTAGAGATCACAGGAGCCACTACGAGCAGTACTTC. It encodes CSARDHRSHYEQYF.

At least ten counts were recorded for this clonotype. J is TRBJ2-7 and V is TRBV7-2; 9 bases fit TRBD2. Trimming at V came to 2 bases and at J to 2 bases, leaving 7 bases not matched to a gene. This CDR3 comprises 16 residues. The germline V gene encodes CDR1 SGHTA and CDR2 FQGNSA. The CDR3 nucleotides are TGTGCCAGCAGCTTACGGTTTAGCGGGAGCCCCTACGAGCAGTACTTC. It is translated as CASSLRFSGSPYEQYF.

This sequence joins TRBV27 and TRBJ2-3, with 9 bases matching TRBD2. Germline V lookup: CDR1 MNHEY, CDR2 SMNVEV (reference sequence). Trimming took 3 bases from V and 0 from J; bases not matched to a gene: 7. This CDR3 is 17 amino acids long. This CDR3 is CASSLFRGGGSTDTQYF. In nucleotides, the CDR3 is TGTGCCAGCAGTTTGTTCCGCGGGGGGGGTAGCACAGATACGCAGTATTTT.

In its sample, this clonotype was seen many times. The chain is built from TRBV9 and TRBJ2-6, with D uncertain. This CDR3 spans 14 amino acids. V was pared by 5 bases and J by 0 bases, with 6 bases between. The V gene's germline CDR1 is SGDLS and CDR2 YYNGEE. CDR3 loop: CASSPYSGANVLTF. CDR3 in DNA: TGTGCCAGCAGTCCCTACTCTGGGGCCAACGTCCTGACTTTC.

Relative to its sample, this clonotype is medium-sized (0.01 to 0.1%). The chain uses TRBV6-6 and TRBJ1-1; unclear D gene. This CDR3 has 13 residues. CDR1 MNHNY and CDR2 SVGAGI come from the germline V gene (reference sequence). Trimming pared 4 bases from V and 2 bases from J, leaving 8 bases between. The CDR3 loop is CASSSAVNTEAFF. In nucleotides, the CDR3 is TGTGCCAGCAGTTCAGCAGTTAACACTGAAGCTTTCTTT.

In the case of this clonotype: A much larger clone lies one base from this, so it may be a read error. V usage is TRBV11-2 and J usage is TRBJ2-1, with 12 positions matching TRBD2. CDR1 and CDR2 (germline): SGHAT, FQNNGV. The CDR3 sequence is 15 residues long. CDR3 bases: TGTGTCAGCAGCTTGACTAGCGGGAGCGGGAATGAGCAGTTCTTC. Protein: CVSSLTSGSGNEQFF.

This clonotype was observed at least ten times. This chain connects TRBV7-2 to TRBJ2-5, with D unclear. V was cut by 2 bases and J by 1 base, with 5 bases left in between. The germline gives CDR1 SGHTA, CDR2 FQGNSA. There are 13 residues in the CDR3. This chain's CDR3 is CASSLYRQETQYF. The CDR3, as DNA: TGTGCCAGCAGCTTATACCGCCAAGAGACCCAGTACTTC.

This clonotype was observed many times. The chain links TRBV7-2 to TRBJ1-2; D gene unclear. The CDR3 covers 12 residues. Germline V gene data show CDR1 as SGHTA and CDR2 as FQGNSA. V was pared by 4 bases and J by 0 bases, with 3 bases between. The CDR3 DNA reads as TGTGCCAGCAGCTCTCCTAACTATGGCTACACCTTC. Translated: CASSSPNYGYTF.

This clonotype was detected only once. The V call is TRBV20-1, the J call TRBJ1-1; TRBD1 agrees at 7 bases. The CDR3 loop spans 15 amino acids. Losses at the gene ends were 0 bases for V and 1 base for J; bases not matched to a gene: 5. CDR1 and CDR2 from the germline V gene are DFQATT and SNEGSKA (reference sequence). The CDR3 DNA reads as TGCAGTGCTAGAGAGCCGGGACAGACGAACACTGAAGCTTTCTTT. It translates to CSAREPGQTNTEAFF.

This clonotype qualifies as medium-sized. The chain recombines TRBV29-1 with TRBJ2-7, with D perhaps TRBD1 (6 bases). Trimming cost V 0 bases and J 8 bases, with 11 bases left between them. Germline CDR1 reads SQVTM; CDR2 reads ANQGSEA. The CDR3 runs 12 residues. DNA of the CDR3: TGCAGCGTTGAAGAGACAGGCCCGAAGCAGTACTTC. It codes for CSVEETGPKQYF.

This clonotype was recorded at least ten times. The genes are TRBV7-2 and TRBJ2-1, with TRBD2 as a possible D gene (6 bases). The V end was cut by 2 bases, the J end by 7 bases, with 9 bases between. The CDR3 spans 13 residues. In germline, CDR1 is SGHTA, CDR2 FQGNSA. The CDR3, as DNA: TGTGCCAGCAGCTTACGGCTAGCGAATGAGCAGTTCTTC. Translation gives CASSLRLANEQFF.

By its share, this clonotype is medium-sized. This chain uses TRBV5-1 with TRBJ1-1, with D perhaps TRBD1 (6 bases). V gave up 4 bases and J gave up 3 bases, with 16 bases separating them. Looked up from germline, CDR1 is SGHRS and CDR2 is YFSETQ. CDR3 size: 15 residues. CDR3 nucleotide sequence: TGCGCCAGCAGCATCCGGGGGGCGGGGGACACTGAAGCTTTCTTT. It translates to CASSIRGAGDTEAFF.

This clonotype appeared many times. A read error may account for a junction end that differs from germline. The V and J genes are TRBV7-9 and TRBJ2-5; TRBD1 agrees at 7 bases. CDR1 and CDR2 (germline): SEHNR, FQNEAQ (reference sequence). The CDR3 is 12 amino acids. The CDR3 DNA is TGTGCCAGCAGGACAGGGCAAGGGACCCAGTACTTC. It is translated as CASRTGQGTQYF.

This clonotype was seen many times. The chain employs TRBV5-6 and TRBJ2-3; possibly TRBD1 or TRBD2 for D (5 bases each). The germline CDR1 and CDR2 sequences are SGHDT and YYEEEE. The CDR3 has 16 residues. Between the trimmed V and J ends, which lost 3 bases and 0 bases, there was a span of 14 bases. CDR3 coding DNA: TGTGCCAGCAGCTGGTTCGGGGCACCAAGCACAGATACGCAGTATTTT. It specifies CASSWFGAPSTDTQYF. The full variable domain, with the rest looked up from reference TRBV5-6 and TRBJ2-3, is DAGVTQSPTHLIKTRGQQVTLRCSPKSGHDTVSWYQQALGQGPQFIFQYYEEEERQRGNFPDRFSGHQFPNYSSELNVNALLLGDSALYLCASSWFGAPSTDTQYFGPGTRLTVL.

This clonotype is classed as medium-sized. CDR3 protein: CASSNRGQGATEAFF. CDR3 nucleotide sequence: TGTGCCAGCAGCAACCGGGGACAGGGGGCCACTGAAGCTTTCTTT. The rearrangement links TRBV3-1 to TRBJ1-1; 12 bases fit TRBD1. This CDR3 has 15 amino acids. The V segment lost 5 bases and the J segment 4 bases; nucleotides outside the gene matches: 5. CDR1 is LGHDT, CDR2 YNNKEL, per germline (reference sequence).

This clonotype is labeled medium-sized. V gene TRBV19 combines with J gene TRBJ1-5; 10 positions agree with TRBD1. Germline V lookup: CDR1 LNHDA, CDR2 SQIVND (reference sequence). The CDR3 is 20 amino acids. The DNA of the CDR3 is TGTGTGCCAGGGGTAGACCGGGACAGGGGACTCCCTTATAGCAATCAGCCCCAGCATTTT. This encodes CVPGVDRDRGLPYSNQPQHF.